These 9 T cell receptor beta chains were all obtained from the same sample, sequenced in a study of OX40 agonist ivuxolimab in advanced cancers. Measured with immunoSEQ multiplex PCR; TCRdb has only the in-frame clones, and not every one. This sample yields approximately 100,000 clones, of which about nine tenths are seen a single time; approximately 0.31% belongs to the top ten. Sequences were derived from CD4+ or CD8+ T cells sorted from blood, sampled in a trial of the OX40 agonist ivuxolimab. The receptors were sampled from an adult with an advanced solid tumor such as melanoma, head and neck, liver or kidney cancer.

The chain combines TRBV25-1 with TRBJ2-3, with a possible D match to TRBD2 (5 bases). Between the trimmed V and J ends, which lost 1 base and 7 bases, there was a span of 12 bases. Germline V gene lookup returns CDR1 MGHDK and CDR2 SYGVNS. The CDR3 has 14 residues. The DNA of the CDR3 is TGTGCCAGCAGTGAATCTGGAGGCCCTAATACGCAGTATTTT. This encodes CASSESGGPNTQYF.

This chain joins TRBV28 and TRBJ2-3; D is unresolved. CDR3 length: 15 amino acids. The V and J ends lost 2 bases and 2 bases respectively, with 11 bases between them. Germline CDR1 is MDHEN and CDR2 is SYDVKM. The CDR3 nucleotides are TGTGCCAGCAGTTTACCGGGCACGCTCACAGATACGCAGTATTTT. Translating gives CASSLPGTLTDTQYF.

The chain employs TRBV5-1 and TRBJ2-7, with D unresolved. Germline assignment: CDR1 SGHRS and CDR2 YFSETQ. The CDR3 covers 13 residues. V was clipped by 1 base and J by 2 bases, with 7 bases between them. As DNA, the CDR3 is TGCGCCAGCAGCTTGCCCGGGCCCTACGAGCAGTACTTC. It encodes CASSLPGPYEQYF. The complete variable domain, with remaining parts taken from reference TRBV5-1 and TRBJ2-7, reads KAGVTQTPRYLIKTRGQQVTLSCSPISGHRSVSWYQQTPGQGLQFLFEYFSETQRNKGNFPGRFSGRQFSNSRSEMNVSTLELGDSALYLCASSLPGPYEQYFGPGTRLTVT.

V and J are TRBV6-5 and TRBJ1-6; D is perhaps TRBD1 (5 bases). CDR3 length equals 15 residues. V lost 5 bases and J lost 5, with 13 bases in between. The germline V gene encodes CDR1 MNHEY and CDR2 SVGAGI. The CDR3: CASSPGGWNNSPLHF. In DNA, the CDR3 is TGTGCCAGCAGTCCCGGGGGTTGGAATAATTCACCCCTCCACTTT.

V and J are TRBV9 and TRBJ2-3, with TRBD2 matching over 7 bases. Germline V lookup: CDR1 SGDLS, CDR2 YYNGEE. CDR3 length equals 15 residues. The ends lost 2 bases at V and 2 bases at J; junction bases unmatched: 5. The CDR3 loop reads CASSVAGLNTDTQYF. CDR3 nucleotides: TGTGCCAGCAGCGTCGCGGGACTAAACACAGATACGCAGTATTTT.

The chain recombines TRBV9 with TRBJ2-1; maybe TRBD2 (5 bases). This CDR3 is 14 amino acids long. V gave up 4 bases and J gave up 0 bases, with 8 bases separating them. Germline CDR1 SGDLS, CDR2 YYNGEE. The CDR3 loop is CASSLTSSYNEQFF. The CDR3 nucleotides read TGTGCCAGCAGCCTCACTAGCTCCTACAATGAGCAGTTCTTC.

The sample holds a few counts of this clone. The identical CDR3 is also encoded by other nucleotide sequences in the sample. V gene TRBV2 combines with J gene TRBJ1-5; possibly TRBD1 for D (5 bases). The CDR3 is 12 amino acids. V lost 6 bases and J lost 5, with 8 bases in between. Germline assignment: CDR1 SNHLY and CDR2 FYNNEI. The CDR3, as DNA: TGTGCCAGCAGCGAGGGGTATCAGCCCCAGCATTTT. Amino acid sequence: CASSEGYQPQHF.

The chain has TRBV14 and TRBJ2-6; D ambiguous. CDR1 SGHDN and CDR2 FVKESK come from the germline V gene. Trimming took off 1 base at V and 0 bases at J, with 4 bases between the two ends. The CDR3 is 15 residues long. The CDR3 here is CASSQALSGANVLTF. CDR3 bases: TGTGCCAGCAGCCAAGCACTCTCTGGGGCCAACGTCCTGACTTTC.

The rearrangement joins TRBV4-2 to TRBJ1-3; a possible D gene is TRBD1 (6 bases). V dropped 1 base and J dropped 1 base, with 11 bases sitting between them. This CDR3 region has 16 residues. Germline CDR1 LGHNA, CDR2 YNFKEQ. In DNA, the CDR3 is TGTGCCAGCAGCCAAGTTGAAACAGGGTCTGGAAACACCATATATTTT. It specifies CASSQVETGSGNTIYF.